This T cell receptor (beta chain) derives from a study of memory CD4+ T cells and cytomegalovirus serostatus. About the study: This sample comes from healthy Belgian adults, several CMV seropositive, around 26 seronegative. General study points: CD4+ memory repertoires contained 67 of 164 reported CMV TCRbeta sequences.

The sort gate was single viable CD3+CD4+CD8-CD45RO+ cells for memory CD4+ T cells. CMV serostatus came from serum IgG against pp150, pp28, p38, p52. CD4+ T cells were isolated by positive magnetic selection. This clone was seen once. Its antigen is unknown. Clones were sequenced by immunoSEQ multiplex PCR, and TCRdb holds only the in-frame ones, with some missing. The sample holds 40,000 to 45,000 clones, 76% seen once. Material for sequencing was memory CD4+ T cells from blood. This clonotype was obtained from an adult in good health and CMV-seronegative.

CDR3 bases: TGCGCCAGCAGCCTCGGCGGCCAAGAGACCCAGTACTTC. It translates to CASSLGGQETQYF. V gene TRBV5-1 combines with J gene TRBJ2-5; D is unresolved. The V end was cut by 4 bases, the J end by 1 base, with 8 bases between. Germline-derived CDR1 and CDR2 are SGHRS and YFSETQ. The CDR3 totals 13 residues.